The 24 T cell receptor beta chains below were found in one sample sequenced in a study of T cell changes during pregnancy in multiple sclerosis. Generated by immunoSEQ multiplex PCR, the TCRdb table keeps only in-frame clones and is missing some. The sample includes 42,000 or so clones, about nine tenths of them seen just once. The material sequenced was CD8+ T cells from peripheral blood mononuclear cells, taken in the first trimester of pregnancy. Receptors originate from a female donor with multiple sclerosis, enrolled in a pregnancy study.

V usage is TRBV2 and J usage is TRBJ2-2, with 8 bases lining up with TRBD1. The CDR3 runs to 14 residues. The germline V gene has CDR1 SNHLY and CDR2 FYNNEI. V was pared by 10 bases and J by 5 bases, with 9 bases of the junction left unmatched. The CDR3 nucleotides read TGTGCCACCGGAGGGACAGGAGGGACCGGGGAGCTGTTTTTT. Its protein is CATGGTGGTGELFF.

The table lists this clone with a count of one. The chain has TRBV7-7 and TRBJ2-1; TRBD2 aligns across 12 bases. The CDR3 covers 20 residues. The V segment lost 0 bases and the J segment 7 bases; nucleotides outside the gene matches: 16. Germline CDR1 is SSHAT and CDR2 is FNYEAQ (reference sequence). The CDR3 DNA reads TGTGCCAGCAGCTTAGCGCCGACTAGCGGGGGCCCCAATTTCTTGAATGAGCAGTTCTTC. It codes for CASSLAPTSGGPNFLNEQFF.

V usage is TRBV7-2 and J usage is TRBJ2-7; 7 positions agree with TRBD2. Per germline, CDR1 SGHTA and CDR2 FQGNSA. CDR3 size: 18 residues. J gave up 2 bases and V 2 bases, and 15 bases lay outside the gene matches. The CDR3, as DNA: TGTGCCAGCAGCTTACTCGATGTTAGCGGGCGCCCGACCTACGAGCAGTACTTC. Translated: CASSLLDVSGRPTYEQYF.

This clone was observed a few times. The chain joins TRBV29-1 to TRBJ1-2, with TRBD1 as a possible D gene (5 bases). The germline gives CDR1 SQVTM, CDR2 ANQGSEA. The CDR3 loop spans 15 amino acids. Trimming cost V 2 bases and J 4 bases, with 17 bases left between them. This CDR3 is CSVEIIETALYGYTF. The CDR3 region has the DNA TGCAGCGTTGAAATTATCGAGACAGCCCTCTATGGCTACACCTTC. The full variable domain, completed using reference TRBV29-1 and TRBJ1-2, is SAVISQKPSRDICQRGTSLTIQCQVDSQVTMMFWYRQQPGQSLTLIATANQGSEATYESGFVIDKFPISRPNLTFSTLTVSNMSPEDSSIYLCSVEIIETALYGYTFGSGTRLTVV.

The V and J genes are TRBV4-1 and TRBJ1-2; 9 bases map to TRBD1. Germline V CDR1 and CDR2: MGHRA, YSYEKL. V shed 0 bases and J 4 bases; nucleotides not matched to a gene: 3. The length of the CDR3 is 15 residues. CDR3 in amino acids: CASSQDPGQGYGYTF. The CDR3, as DNA: TGCGCCAGCAGCCAAGATCCGGGACAGGGCTATGGCTACACCTTC.

The V and J genes are TRBV11-2 and TRBJ1-6; D unresolved. The CDR3 contains 15 residues. Germline loops: CDR1 SGHAT, CDR2 FQNNGV. V dropped 4 bases and J dropped 2 bases, with 9 bases sitting between them. The CDR3, as DNA: TGTGCCAGCAGCTCTTACAGTACCTATAATTCACCCCTCCACTTT. It specifies CASSSYSTYNSPLHF.

V and J are TRBV27 and TRBJ2-7; TRBD1 might be the D (6 bases). In germline, CDR1 is MNHEY, CDR2 SMNVEV (reference sequence). This CDR3 has 14 amino acids. V gave up 0 bases and J gave up 7 bases, with 13 bases separating them. CDR3 in amino acids: CASSLSKTGFEQYF. CDR3 nucleotides: TGTGCCAGCAGTTTATCTAAAACAGGGTTTGAGCAGTACTTC.

The chain recombines TRBV27 with TRBJ2-7; no clear D gene. The germline CDR1 and CDR2 sequences are MNHEY and SMNVEV (reference sequence). V gave up 2 bases and J gave up 6 bases, with 23 bases separating them. The CDR3 contains 17 residues. CDR3 sequence reads: CASSLAAGRTLPSEQYF. The CDR3 bases are TGTGCCAGCAGTTTAGCGGCTGGCCGCACCCTCCCCTCCGAGCAGTACTTC.

V is TRBV4-1 and J is TRBJ1-4; unclear D gene. The CDR3 runs 16 residues. The V end was cut by 3 bases, the J end by 0 bases, with 11 bases between. Germline V gene data show CDR1 as MGHRA and CDR2 as YSYEKL. CDR3 coding DNA: TGCGCCAGCAGCCAGCCGACCCTAGCAACTAATGAAAAACTGTTTTTT. It encodes CASSQPTLATNEKLFF.

This chain links TRBV5-6 with TRBJ2-5; TRBD2 aligns across 13 bases. CDR1 and CDR2 from the germline V gene are SGHDT and YYEEEE. The V gene end was trimmed by 4 bases and the J gene end by 9 bases; junction bases not matched to a gene: 9. The CDR3 is 15 amino acids. In DNA form, the CDR3 reads TGTGCCAGCAGCCGACTAGCGGGGGGCCGTGAGGCCCAGTACTTC. Its translation is CASSRLAGGREAQYF.

The chain has TRBV5-1 and TRBJ2-1, with D maybe TRBD1 (5 bases). From germline, CDR1 is SGHRS and CDR2 YFSETQ. CDR3 length: 13 residues. Between the trimmed V and J ends, which lost 4 bases and 2 bases, there was a span of 7 bases. CDR3 sequence reads: CASSVDTYNEQFF. In DNA form, the CDR3 reads TGCGCCAGCAGCGTGGACACCTACAATGAGCAGTTCTTC. The entire variable domain, with the rest obtained from reference TRBV5-1 and TRBJ2-1, is as follows: KAGVTQTPRYLIKTRGQQVTLSCSPISGHRSVSWYQQTPGQGLQFLFEYFSETQRNKGNFPGRFSGRQFSNSRSEMNVSTLELGDSALYLCASSVDTYNEQFFGPGTRLTVL.

The chain joins TRBV30 to TRBJ2-1, with a weak D call TRBD1 (5 bases). CDR1 is GTSNPN and CDR2 is SVGIG in the germline V gene (reference sequence). The V gene lost 2 bases and the J gene lost 12 bases, with 11 bases spanning the gap. This CDR3 contains 11 residues. The CDR3 sequence is CAWSSRAGQFF. CDR3 bases: TGTGCCTGGAGTTCCAGGGCCGGGCAGTTCTTC.

V gene TRBV13 combines with J gene TRBJ1-1; 7 bases line up with TRBD1. This CDR3 is 16 amino acids long. Per the germline V gene, CDR1 is PRHDT and CDR2 is FYEKMQ (reference sequence). Trimming at V came to 5 bases and at J to 4 bases, leaving 13 bases not matched to a gene. CDR3 region: CASSNRQGVGGTEAFF. CDR3 DNA: TGTGCCAGCAGCAACCGACAGGGAGTTGGGGGCACTGAAGCTTTCTTT.

V usage is TRBV7-2 and J usage is TRBJ1-2, with D tentatively TRBD1 (6 bases). Germline V gene data show CDR1 as SGHTA and CDR2 as FQGNSA. Trimming left V 4 bases short and J 1 base short, with 7 bases between. This CDR3 has 13 amino acids. The CDR3 region is CASSSDSNYGYTF. CDR3 in DNA: TGTGCCAGCAGCTCGGACAGTAACTATGGCTACACCTTC.

The chain couples TRBV15 to TRBJ1-2; D uncertain. This CDR3 has 12 residues. Trimming took 6 bases from V and 5 from J, leaving 10 bases between them. CDR1 and CDR2 from the germline V gene are LNHNV and YYDKDF (reference sequence). This chain's CDR3 is CATSSEPYGYTF. CDR3 sequence (DNA): TGTGCCACCAGTTCCGAGCCTTATGGCTACACCTTC.

The chain carries TRBV5-8 and TRBJ1-4, with 9 bases aligning to TRBD1. The CDR3 is 19 residues long. Germline CDR1 and CDR2: SGHTS and YDEGEE. J gave up 5 bases and V 4 bases, and 18 bases lay outside the gene matches. The DNA of the CDR3 is TGTGCCAGCAGCGCACCGGGACAGGGCGCCCTAATTGGGAATGAAAAACTGTTTTTT. Protein product: CASSAPGQGALIGNEKLFF.

The V gene is TRBV19, the J gene TRBJ2-7; 8 positions match TRBD2. The CDR3 has 14 amino acids. Germline V gene sequence: CDR1 LNHDA, CDR2 SQIVND (reference sequence). V trimming: 7 bases; J trimming: 3 bases; junction bases outside the gene matches: 8. The chain's CDR3 is CASTSSGGLYEQYF. CDR3 nucleotide sequence: TGTGCCAGTACTTCCAGCGGGGGTCTCTACGAGCAGTACTTC.

The chain couples TRBV4-1 to TRBJ2-6, with 9 positions matching TRBD2. Germline V gene data show CDR1 as MGHRA and CDR2 as YSYEKL. The CDR3 is made up of 19 amino acids. Unmatched junction bases numbered 7, after V lost 0 bases and J lost 1 base. The CDR3 reads CASSQETGTSPSGANVLTF. In nucleotides, the CDR3 is TGCGCCAGCAGCCAAGAAACAGGGACTAGCCCTTCTGGGGCCAACGTCCTGACTTTC.

V is TRBV5-6 and J is TRBJ1-5; D remains ambiguous. V lost 1 base, J lost 2 bases, and 7 bases lay in between. Germline CDR1 is SGHDT and CDR2 is YYEEEE. The CDR3 length is 14 residues. The CDR3 coding sequence is TGTGCCAGCAGCTTGTCTTATGGCAATCAGCCCCAGCATTTT. Protein: CASSLSYGNQPQHF.

This clone ranks as medium-sized. This chain uses TRBV7-9 with TRBJ1-3; TRBD1 matches at 9 bases. The CDR3 is 16 amino acids. The V segment lost 5 bases and the J segment 6 bases; nucleotides outside the gene matches: 11. Germline V lookup: CDR1 SEHNR, CDR2 FQNEAQ (reference sequence). The CDR3 region is CASSPTAGQGKNTIYF. CDR3 DNA: TGTGCCAGCAGCCCGACCGCGGGACAGGGAAAAAACACCATATATTTT.

J is TRBJ1-1 and V is TRBV6-6; D remains unclear. The ends were cut back, 5 bases at V and 2 bases at J, with 15 bases in the middle. Germline lookup yields CDR1 MNHNY and CDR2 SVGAGI (reference sequence). The CDR3 extends over 15 amino acids. CDR3 residues: CASSTLKKANTEAFF. The CDR3 DNA reads as TGTGCCAGCAGTACCCTTAAAAAAGCAAACACTGAAGCTTTCTTT.

This chain's CDR3 is CASSAGTGYNQPQHF. The CDR3 DNA reads TGTGCCAGCAGTGCGGGGACAGGGTACAATCAGCCCCAGCATTTT. The J gene is TRBJ1-5, the V gene TRBV6-5; TRBD1 aligns across 9 bases. The CDR3 length is 15 residues. V dropped 5 bases and J dropped 3; count of bases not matched to a gene: 5. The germline CDR1 and CDR2 sequences are MNHEY and SVGAGI.

The chain joins TRBV5-1 to TRBJ2-1, with 11 bases that match TRBD2. The junction had 5 bases not matched to a gene; V was cut back by 4 bases and J by 2 bases. The CDR3 loop spans 16 amino acids. Germline values: CDR1 SGHRS, CDR2 YFSETQ. Here the CDR3 DNA reads TGCGCCAGCAGCCTGCTAGCGGGAGGAGCCTACAATGAGCAGTTCTTC. Encoded protein: CASSLLAGGAYNEQFF.

This chain joins TRBV7-9 and TRBJ2-2, with TRBD2 as a possible D gene (6 bases). The CDR3 is 16 amino acids. CDR1 is SEHNR and CDR2 is FQNEAQ in the germline V gene (reference sequence). The V and J ends lost 5 bases and 0 bases respectively, with 13 bases between them. The CDR3 DNA reads as TGTGCCAGCAGCCCCCCTGGAGGGCCGAACACCGGGGAGCTGTTTTTT. Translation: CASSPPGGPNTGELFF. The variable domain in full, completed from reference TRBV7-9 and TRBJ2-2, reads DTGVSQNPRHKITKRGQNVTFRCDPISEHNRLYWYRQTLGQGPEFLTYFQNEAQLEKSRLLSDRFSAERPKGSFSTLEIQRTEQGDSAMYLCASSPPGGPNTGELFFGEGSRLTVL.